Listed below are T cell receptor beta chains from one sample, sequenced in a study of blood T cell repertoires in COVID-19. Libraries were prepared by immunoSEQ multiplex PCR; TCRdb keeps only in-frame clonotypes and omits some of them. The sample lists 140,000 or so clones, 85% to 90% occurring once. The source material was peripheral blood. All receptors come from a woman aged 55-70 years with active COVID-19. The CDR3 runs from the conserved cysteine through the conserved F or W. The D gene is left open where the match is weak. Only some rows state a clone size, as once, few, many or a class for expanded clones.

size: -
D: TRBD2
V: TRBV11-2
J: TRBJ2-1
DNA: TGTGCCAGCAGCTTAGGACACACGAGCGGGAGCTACAATGAGCAGTTCTTC
CDR3: CASSLGHTSGSYNEQFF

size: few
D: -
V: TRBV11-3
J: TRBJ2-2
DNA: TGTGCCAGCAGCTTTCTGAACACCGGGGAGCTGTTTTTT
CDR3: CASSFLNTGELFF

size: -
D: TRBD1
V: TRBV7-8
J: TRBJ2-7
DNA: TGTGCCAGCAGCTTAGCCCGGGACAGGGGACGGTACGAGCAGTACTTC
CDR3: CASSLARDRGRYEQYF

size: -
D: -
V: TRBV28
J: TRBJ1-5
DNA: TGTGCCAGCAGGGAACAGGATCAGCCCCAGCATTTT
CDR3: CASREQDQPQHF

size: -
D: -
V: TRBV10-1
J: TRBJ2-2
DNA: TGCGCCAGAGACCCCAGCAGTGAGTCCCTAGCGCGGCCCGGGGAGCTGTTTTTT
CDR3: CARDPSSESLARPGELFF

size: once
D: -
V: TRBV30
J: TRBJ1-3
DNA: TGTGCCTGGAGTCCGGGATTTCGAAACACCATATATTTT
CDR3: CAWSPGFRNTIYF

size: -
D: -
V: TRBV10-2
J: TRBJ1-3
DNA: TGCGCCAGCACATCCGGAAACACCATATATTTT
CDR3: CASTSGNTIYF

size: -
D: TRBD1
V: TRBV3-1/TRBV3-2
J: TRBJ1-2
DNA: TGTGCCAGCAGCCAAGGGGCGACAGGGGGTGGCTACACCTTC
CDR3: CASSQGATGGGYTF

size: -
D: TRBD2
V: TRBV2
J: TRBJ2-7
DNA: TGTGCCAGCAGTGAACGGCTAGCGGGAGTCTACGAGCAGTACTTC
CDR3: CASSERLAGVYEQYF

size: -
D: -
V: TRBV7-3
J: TRBJ1-6
DNA: TGTGCCAGCAGGTCTACAGGGTTGAGGACACCCCTCCACTTT
CDR3: CASRSTGLRTPLHF

size: -
D: -
V: TRBV27
J: TRBJ2-7
DNA: TGTGCCAGCAGTTTAGGGGCTTGGTACGAGCAGTACTTC
CDR3: CASSLGAWYEQYF

size: -
D: TRBD1
V: TRBV19
J: TRBJ1-4
DNA: TGTGCCAGTACTCGGGACAGAGGAGAAAAACTGTTTTTT
CDR3: CASTRDRGEKLFF

size: -
D: TRBD2
V: TRBV28
J: TRBJ2-4
DNA: TGTGCCAGCAGTTCCAATCCGGGACTAGCGGGAGAGGAAGGCAAAAACATTCAGTACTTC
CDR3: CASSSNPGLAGEEGKNIQYF

size: -
D: -
V: TRBV28
J: TRBJ2-3
DNA: TGTGCCAGCAGTTCCCCAACCTTAGGCTTAGCGCGATATACGCAGTATTTT
CDR3: CASSSPTLGLARYTQYF

size: -
D: TRBD2
V: TRBV19
J: TRBJ2-7
DNA: TGTGCCAGTAGTATCTCCTACGAATCGGGCGGGAGGGCCTACGAGCAGTACTTC
CDR3: CASSISYESGGRAYEQYF

size: -
D: TRBD2
V: TRBV29-1
J: TRBJ2-5
DNA: TGCAGCGTAGCAAGGTTGGGTGCGGGAGCTTCAGAGACCCAGTACTTC
CDR3: CSVARLGAGASETQYF

size: -
D: -
V: TRBV5-4
J: TRBJ2-7
DNA: TGTGCCAGCAGCTCGTCAAAAAGGAGGTACTACGAGCAGTACTTC
CDR3: CASSSSKRRYYEQYF

size: -
D: TRBD2
V: TRBV27
J: TRBJ2-7
DNA: TGTGCCAGCAGTTTCCTGGGAGGGTACGTCCACATGGGGGAGCAGTACTTC
CDR3: CASSFLGGYVHMGEQYF

size: -
D: -
V: TRBV12-5
J: TRBJ2-7
DNA: TGTGCTAGGTATTACTACGAGCAGTACTTC
CDR3: CARYYYEQYF

size: -
D: -
V: TRBV6-6
J: TRBJ1-1
DNA: TGTGCCAGCAGGACAGCTAACACTGAAGCTTTCTTT
CDR3: CASRTANTEAFF

size: once
D: TRBD2
V: TRBV7-9
J: TRBJ2-7
DNA: TGTGCCAGCAGACAAACGGGGGGGTACGAGCAGTACTTC
CDR3: CASRQTGGYEQYF

size: -
D: TRBD2
V: TRBV10-3
J: TRBJ2-7
DNA: TGTGCCATCAGGGGGGATTCTAGCGGGAGGTCCCACGAGCAGTACTTC
CDR3: CAIRGDSSGRSHEQYF

size: -
D: TRBD2
V: TRBV5-1
J: TRBJ2-1
DNA: TGCGCCAGCAGCTTGGCCCTAGCGGGAGGCGGTGAGCAGTTCTTC
CDR3: CASSLALAGGGEQFF

size: -
D: -
V: TRBV2
J: TRBJ2-7
DNA: TGTGCCAGCAGTGAATTAGGGCTAGCAGGCTACGAGCAGTACTTC
CDR3: CASSELGLAGYEQYF

size: -
D: -
V: TRBV9
J: TRBJ2-7
DNA: TGTGCCAGCAGCGTAGCGGAGACCTCCTACGAGCAGTACTTC
CDR3: CASSVAETSYEQYF

size: -
D: -
V: TRBV19
J: TRBJ1-1
DNA: TGTGCCAGTAGTATTAGCCTAACCAGGGTGAACACTGAAGCTTTCTTT
CDR3: CASSISLTRVNTEAFF

size: once
D: TRBD1
V: TRBV6-5
J: TRBJ1-1
DNA: TGTGCCAGCAGTTACTCGACAGGGATGAACACTGAAGCTTTCTTT
CDR3: CASSYSTGMNTEAFF

size: -
D: TRBD1
V: TRBV5-8
J: TRBJ1-1
DNA: TGTGCCAGCAGGCTGAACAGGGGGCCTGGGAACACTGAAGCTTTCTTT
CDR3: CASRLNRGPGNTEAFF